This T cell receptor beta chain was sequenced in a study of radiotherapy plus CTLA-4 blockade in lung cancer (dated 2018 in TCRdb). For the wider study: Among enrolled patients, 15% to 20% had an objective response and roughly 30% reached disease control. On the study overall, not on this receptor specifically: Early dynamic changes in blood T cell clones, together with increased serum interferon-beta after radiation, were reported as the strongest predictors of response. TCR clones derived from tumors expanded in peripheral blood after treatment with radiotherapy and ipilimumab.

The germline V and J ends show losses of 6 bases and 0 bases respectively, and no gene match explains 7 bases of the junction. The CDR3 sequence holds 15 residues, the cysteine and phenylalanine included. Just the 45-base CDR3 DNA is kept, in frame starting at base 1. Based on the germline V gene, the CDR1 and CDR2 sequences are MNHEY and SVGAGI. Receptor libraries were prepared by the immunoSEQ multiplex PCR assay. TCRdb carries this immuneACCESS record with in-frame sequences only. Its versions omit some clonotypes, under half of them owing to an unresolved V gene in the studies checked, with the rest unexplained. The sample yields 25,000 to 30,000 clones; around 79% were counted once. The ten top clones hold approximately 25% of the sample. Focal radiation therapy combined with CTLA-4 blockade (ipilimumab) was tested in patients with chemo-refractory metastatic non-small-cell lung cancer. In the case of this clone: There is no known antigen for this receptor. The input lacks base qualities; no much larger clone sits a single base away.

The source of this sequence is a human donor with non-small cell lung cancer that progressed on radiotherapy plus ipilimumab. The sequenced sample was peripheral blood, obtained from a patient treated with radiotherapy plus ipilimumab. Here the chain combines TRBV6-5 and TRBJ2-7; the junction holds 8 bases that match TRBD1. The CDR3 in this case is CASSRQGPRSYEQYF. The sequenced DNA is TGTGCCAGCAGCCGACAGGGGCCCCGCTCCTACGAGCAGTACTTC.